The 18 T cell receptor beta chains reported below all come from one sample, sequenced in a study of CD8+ T cells in alopecia areata. Described treatment: oral pan-JAK inhibitor, 5-10 mg twice daily. RNA extraction and reverse transcription yielded cDNA as sequencing template. Profiling relied on immunoSEQ multiplex PCR, and the TCRdb table lists in-frame clones only, not all of them. The table shows about 180,000 clones, with approximately 49% occurring only once. The input for sequencing was CD8+ T cells sorted from blood, taken at roughly week 53, from a patient treated with tofacitinib. These receptors came from a human donor with alopecia areata.

Written as DNA, the CDR3 is TGTGGGTCGGGAGGGGGCCTATGGAATGAGCAGTTCTTC. This sequence encodes CGSGGGLWNEQFF. The gene calls are TRBV30 and TRBJ2-1; the D gene is possibly TRBD2 (8 bases). The CDR3 extends over 13 amino acids. Per the germline V gene, CDR1 is GTSNPN and CDR2 is SVGIG (reference sequence).

This clone was recorded a few times. The V gene is TRBV25-1, the J gene TRBJ2-7, with D perhaps assigned TRBD1 or TRBD2 (5 bases each). CDR1 MGHDK and CDR2 SYGVNS come from the germline V gene. V lost 5 bases, J lost 2 bases, and 10 bases lay in between. The CDR3 is 13 residues long. The CDR3 reads CASSRGPAYEQYF. The CDR3 DNA reads as TGTGCCAGCAGTAGGGGACCAGCCTACGAGCAGTACTTC.

The CDR3, as DNA: TGCGCCAGCAGCTTGGAGACAGGGCAATCACCCCTCCACTTT. Residues: CASSLETGQSPLHF. The rearrangement uses TRBV5-1 and TRBJ1-6; 7 bases align to TRBD1. The CDR3 covers 14 residues. From germline, CDR1 is SGHRS and CDR2 YFSETQ. J gave up 10 bases and V 0 bases, and 4 bases lay outside the gene matches.

The V gene is TRBV7-8, the J gene TRBJ2-2, with a weak D call TRBD1 (5 bases). V lost 0 bases and J 7 bases, leaving 9 bases between the germline ends. The V gene's germline CDR1 is SGHVS and CDR2 FQNEAQ. The CDR3 runs to 14 residues. Written as DNA, the CDR3 is TGTGCCAGCAGCTTAGCCGACAGAGGCGGGGAGCTGTTTTTT. Protein product: CASSLADRGGELFF. Variable domain in full (rest from reference TRBV7-8 and TRBJ2-2): GAGVSQSPRYKVAKRGQDVALRCDPISGHVSLFWYQQALGQGPEFLTYFQNEAQLDKSGLPSDRFFAERPEGSVSTLKIQRTQQEDSAVYLCASSLADRGGELFFGEGSRLTVL.

This chain joins TRBV27 and TRBJ2-3; 7 bases agree with TRBD1. Germline V CDR1 and CDR2: MNHEY, SMNVEV (reference sequence). Unmatched junction bases numbered 16, after V lost 10 bases and J lost 3 bases. CDR3 size: 16 residues. This chain's CDR3 is CATSPTQGVKTDTQYF. CDR3 DNA: TGTGCCACCTCACCGACCCAGGGGGTAAAGACAGATACGCAGTATTTT.

V gene TRBV2 combines with J gene TRBJ1-4; tentative D call: TRBD1 (6 bases). Trimming took off 6 bases at V and 4 bases at J, with 12 bases between the two ends. The germline gives CDR1 SNHLY, CDR2 FYNNEI. This CDR3 comprises 14 residues. CDR3 sequence: CASRRRGSNEKLFF. The CDR3 bases are TGTGCCAGCAGGAGGAGGGGGAGTAATGAAAAACTGTTTTTT.

This clone was seen a handful of times. V usage is TRBV7-2 and J usage is TRBJ2-7, with 8 bases matching TRBD1. CDR1 and CDR2 from the germline V gene are SGHTA and FQGNSA. This CDR3 is 16 amino acids long. V shed 1 base and J 2 bases; nucleotides not matched to a gene: 7. CDR3 sequence reads: CASSLGPPGQAYEQYF. For the CDR3, the DNA is TGTGCCAGCAGCTTAGGACCTCCGGGACAGGCCTACGAGCAGTACTTC.

The rearrangement uses TRBV6-5 and TRBJ1-6, with 7 bases fitting TRBD1. V dropped 2 bases and J dropped 7; count of bases not matched to a gene: 8. The CDR3 runs 16 residues. CDR1 MNHEY and CDR2 SVGAGI come from the germline V gene. CDR3: CASSYKRQGGNSPLHF. The CDR3 nucleotides are TGTGCCAGCAGTTACAAGCGACAGGGCGGAAATTCACCCCTCCACTTT.

This chain connects TRBV7-8 to TRBJ1-6; no reliable D call. The CDR3 is 19 residues long. Germline lookup yields CDR1 SGHVS and CDR2 FQNEAQ. V was trimmed by 0 bases and J by 9 bases, leaving 24 bases between them. The CDR3 sequence: CASSLACWECGGVASPLHF. For the CDR3, the DNA is TGTGCCAGCAGCTTAGCGTGTTGGGAGTGCGGAGGTGTTGCTTCACCCCTCCACTTT.

This chain uses TRBV7-2 with TRBJ1-6; no clear D gene. Germline lookup yields CDR1 SGHTA and CDR2 FQGNSA. The ends were cut back, 1 base at V and 12 bases at J, with 7 bases in the middle. The length of the CDR3 is 12 residues. In DNA form, the CDR3 reads TGTGCCAGCAGCTTAGACCCAGGACCCCTCCACTTT. As protein: CASSLDPGPLHF.

In this sample, this clone turned up a few times. The rearrangement uses TRBV29-1 and TRBJ1-2; TRBD1 is a possible D gene (5 bases). The CDR3 loop spans 17 amino acids. The ends were cut back, 1 base at V and 4 bases at J, with 22 bases in the middle. The germline V gene encodes CDR1 SQVTM and CDR2 ANQGSEA. This CDR3 is CSVEGFVFQGFCYGYTF. The CDR3 DNA reads as TGCAGCGTTGAAGGATTTGTTTTCCAGGGATTCTGCTATGGCTACACCTTC.

The chain has TRBV5-1 and TRBJ2-4, with 12 positions matching TRBD1. Per the germline V gene, CDR1 is SGHRS and CDR2 is YFSETQ. The ends lost 4 bases at V and 9 bases at J; junction bases unmatched: 8. The CDR3 runs 15 residues. Here the CDR3 DNA reads TGCGCCAGCAGCGCCACCGGGACAGGGGGCTTCATTCAGTACTTC. It codes for CASSATGTGGFIQYF.

This chain joins TRBV25-1 and TRBJ1-2, with D hard to call. Germline CDR1 is MGHDK and CDR2 is SYGVNS. The CDR3 is 12 residues long. V was pared by 2 bases and J by 6 bases, with 7 bases between. Here the CDR3 reads CASSELGDGYTF. CDR3 DNA: TGTGCCAGCAGTGAACTGGGAGATGGCTACACCTTC.

The chain has TRBV18 and TRBJ1-4; possible D gene TRBD1, 6 bases. CDR1 and CDR2 from the germline V gene are KGHSH and LQKENI. V lost 2 bases to trimming and J lost 7 bases, with 8 bases between them. The CDR3 contains 13 residues. CDR3 in DNA: TGTGCCAGCTCACCAAGAGGGGGTGAAAAACTGTTTTTT. This gives the protein CASSPRGGEKLFF.

This clone was seen once. V and J are TRBV10-3 and TRBJ2-3; TRBD2 is a possible D gene (5 bases). CDR3 length: 15 amino acids. With 10 bases removed from V and 3 bases from J, the gap between germline ends came to 20 bases. Germline V lookup: CDR1 ENHRY, CDR2 SYGVKD. The CDR3 spells CASQRAARDTDTQYF. In nucleotides, the CDR3 is TGTGCCAGTCAGCGAGCGGCGAGAGATACAGATACGCAGTATTTT.

This clone came up a few times. The chain combines TRBV6-5 with TRBJ1-4; D is undetermined. Germline CDR1 is MNHEY and CDR2 is SVGAGI. The CDR3 extends over 14 amino acids. The ends were cut back, 0 bases at V and 12 bases at J, with 14 bases in the middle. CDR3 bases: TGTGCCAGCAGTTACTCCTCTATCCCCCGGGAACTGTTTTTT. The encoded protein is CASSYSSIPRELFF.

This chain uses TRBV7-6 with TRBJ1-2; 8 bases are shared with TRBD1. This CDR3 is 12 amino acids long. Germline V CDR1 and CDR2: SGHVS, FNYEAQ. After removal of 5 bases from V and 6 bases from J, the junction contained 2 bases not matched to a gene. The CDR3 here is CASSRTGHGYTF. The DNA for the CDR3 is TGTGCCAGCAGCCGGACAGGGCATGGCTACACCTTC.

This chain links TRBV4-1 with TRBJ1-1, with 7 bases matching TRBD1. V shed 1 base and J 0 bases; nucleotides not matched to a gene: 2. The CDR3 totals 15 residues. The germline CDR1 and CDR2 sequences are MGHRA and YSYEKL. The CDR3 reads CASSQGDSLNTEAFF. The CDR3, as DNA: TGCGCCAGCAGCCAAGGGGACAGCTTGAACACTGAAGCTTTCTTT.